Listed here is a single T cell receptor (beta chain). Antigen: not known. CDR1 and CDR2 from the germline V gene are SGDLS and YYNGEE. J was trimmed by 2 bases and V by 4 bases; bases with no gene match: 4. This CDR3 region has 15 residues. Primers: 60 Vbeta forward and 13 Jbeta reverse. Only in-frame clones appear in the TCRdb table, and some are missing; sequencing was by immunoSEQ multiplex PCR. The table shows 200,000 to 250,000 clones, with about 74% occurring only once. This specimen comes from a study of cytomegalovirus exposure and HLA in healthy donors. General observations from the study: There were reportedly fewer N-insertions in an Asian-associated ancestry cluster than the roughly 670-donor mean, in a later analysis. In a later analysis, common viral pathogens appeared linked to several of the most significant clusters. A later examination showed that TCR association rates differed by HLA locus, with DRB1 most and HLA-C fewest. Cytomegalovirus-associated TCR beta chains were listed, numbering 164.

The rearrangement uses TRBV9 and TRBJ2-1, with 9 bases that match TRBD1. Sequenced input: PBMCs. The source of this sequence is a man aged 35-49 years in good health and CMV-seronegative. The CDR3 coding sequence is TGTGCCAGCAGCCTCGGGACAGGGACCTACAATGAGCAGTTCTTC. Encoded protein: CASSLGTGTYNEQFF.